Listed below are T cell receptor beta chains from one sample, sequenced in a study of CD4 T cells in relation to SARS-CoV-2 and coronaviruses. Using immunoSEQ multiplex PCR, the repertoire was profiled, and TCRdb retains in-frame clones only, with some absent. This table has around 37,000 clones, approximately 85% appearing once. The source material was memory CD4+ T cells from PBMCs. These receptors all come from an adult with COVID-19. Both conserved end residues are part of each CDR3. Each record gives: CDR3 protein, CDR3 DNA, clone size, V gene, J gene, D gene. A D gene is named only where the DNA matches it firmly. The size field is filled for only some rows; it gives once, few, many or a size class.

CASSPKGLAAQETQYF	TGTGCCAGCTCACCCAAGGGACTAGCGGCCCAAGAGACCCAGTACTTC	.	TRBV18	TRBJ2-5	TRBD2
CASSLGRPGNGGYTF	TGTGCCAGCAGTTTAGGCCGCCCGGGGAACGGTGGCTACACCTTC	few	TRBV27	TRBJ1-2	.
CASSLAPEGSSYEQYF	TGCGCCAGCAGCTTGGCCCCCGAGGGAAGCTCCTACGAGCAGTACTTC	.	TRBV5-1	TRBJ2-7	.
CASSRPTPGGGETQYF	TGTGCCAGCAGCAGACCGACTCCGGGAGGAGGAGAGACCCAGTACTTC	once	TRBV7-2	TRBJ2-5	TRBD2
CASSRDGRVQYF	TGCGCCAGCAGTCGGGACGGCAGGGTGCAGTACTTC	few	TRBV4-1	TRBJ2-7	.
CAWSVGWGETQYF	TGTGCCTGGAGTGTAGGATGGGGGGAGACCCAGTACTTC	few	TRBV30	TRBJ2-5	.
CATSRDRASTESQYF	TGTGCCACCAGCAGAGATCGGGCTAGCACCGAGAGCCAGTACTTC	.	TRBV15	TRBJ2-5	.
CASSVSSGQGSNQPQHF	TGTGCCAGCAGTGTAAGTTCAGGGCAGGGAAGTAATCAGCCCCAGCATTTT	.	TRBV25-1	TRBJ1-5	.
CASTFAGVVHNEQFF	TGTGCCAGCACCTTTGCGGGGGTGGTCCACAATGAGCAGTTCTTC	.	TRBV28	TRBJ2-1	TRBD2
CASSETGVRGNEKLFF	TGTGCCAGCAGCGAAACAGGGGTACGGGGCAATGAAAAACTGTTTTTT	.	TRBV3-1/TRBV3-2	TRBJ1-4	TRBD1
CASSLGPVAKNIQYF	TGTGCCAGCAGCTTGGGACCCGTAGCCAAAAACATTCAGTACTTC	.	TRBV5-5	TRBJ2-4	.
CASSPRETGFVYTF	TGTGCCAGCAGTCCAAGGGAGACCGGATTCGTCTACACCTTC	.	TRBV27	TRBJ1-2	.
CASSQVRTSRTDTQYF	TGTGCCAGCAGCCAAGTCCGGACTAGCCGGACAGATACGCAGTATTTT	.	TRBV3-1/TRBV3-2	TRBJ2-3	TRBD2
CASRPSQGGGSTDTQYF	TGTGCCAGCAGACCCAGCCAAGGGGGAGGGAGCACAGATACGCAGTATTTT	.	TRBV7-9	TRBJ2-3	.
CASSHRSGQGPDTQYF	TGTGCCAGCAGCCACCGCTCGGGACAGGGACCAGATACGCAGTATTTT	once	TRBV7-8	TRBJ2-3	TRBD1
CASSESDTDTQYF	TGCGCCAGCAGTGAGTCGGACACAGATACGCAGTATTTT	.	TRBV10-1	TRBJ2-3	.
CASSGTLAGSTDTQYF	TGTGCCAGCAGCGGGACCCTAGCGGGAAGCACAGATACGCAGTATTTT	.	TRBV3-1/TRBV3-2	TRBJ2-3	TRBD2
CASSPRQLGARSETQYF	TGCGCCAGCAGCCCCCGACAGCTCGGGGCTAGATCGGAGACCCAGTACTTC	.	TRBV4-1	TRBJ2-5	.
CASRGIQGGWLSLHF	TGTGCCAGCAGGGGAATACAGGGGGGCTGGCTCTCCCTCCACTTT	.	TRBV7-6	TRBJ1-6	TRBD1
CASSMGKAGLDRETQYF	TGCGCCAGCAGCATGGGGAAAGCGGGTCTGGATCGGGAGACCCAGTACTTC	.	TRBV5-1	TRBJ2-5	.
CASSPPGQGVYGYTF	TGTGCCAGCAGCCCCCCGGGACAGGGGGTCTATGGCTACACCTTC	.	TRBV7-2	TRBJ1-2	TRBD1
CASSLLGVGQPQHF	TGTGCCAGCAGCTTGCTGGGGGTGGGACAGCCCCAGCATTTT	.	TRBV5-6	TRBJ1-5	.
CAISDSTGRGYTF	TGTGCCATCAGTGACTCGACGGGTCGTGGCTACACCTTC	.	TRBV10-3	TRBJ1-2	.
CASSGIVAGGRLRTSSYNEQFF	TGTGCCAGCAGCGGGATAGTAGCGGGAGGTCGTTTAAGAACAAGCTCCTACAATGAGCAGTTCTTC	once	TRBV14	TRBJ2-1	TRBD2
CASSTYSSAGELFF	TGTGCCAGCAGCACATACTCTAGCGCCGGGGAGCTGTTTTTT	.	TRBV7-7	TRBJ2-2	.
CASSQQELASGRGHTQYF	TGCGCCAGCAGCCAGCAGGAACTAGCATCAGGGCGGGGTCATACGCAGTATTTT	.	TRBV4-1	TRBJ2-3	.
CASRLKGAQYF	TGTGCCAGCAGATTAAAAGGGGCCCAGTACTTC	.	TRBV28	TRBJ2-5	.
CASSSLYVAVQETQYF	TGTGCCAGCAGCTCTTTATATGTGGCAGTCCAAGAGACCCAGTACTTC	few	TRBV5-6	TRBJ2-5	.
CATSMSGSGANVLTF	TGTGCCACCAGCATGAGTGGTTCTGGGGCCAACGTCCTGACTTTC	.	TRBV15	TRBJ2-6	.
CASSEGLDIHNEQFF	TGTGCCAGCAGTGAGGGGCTAGATATACACAATGAGCAGTTCTTC	few	TRBV2	TRBJ2-1	.
CASSLGGMNTEAFF	TGCGCCAGCAGCTTGGGGGGGATGAACACTGAAGCTTTCTTT	.	TRBV5-1	TRBJ1-1	.
CASSLSFAANTDTQYF	TGTGCCAGCAGTTTATCGTTCGCGGCAAACACAGATACGCAGTATTTT	.	TRBV27	TRBJ2-3	.
CASSGLAGGGELFF	TGCGCCAGCAGCGGTCTAGCGGGAGGCGGGGAGCTGTTTTTT	.	TRBV4-3	TRBJ2-2	TRBD2
CASSRTDNQPQHF	TGTGCCAGCAGCCGGACAGACAATCAGCCCCAGCATTTT	.	TRBV6-5	TRBJ1-5	.
CASSLVGAVQYNNEQFF	TGCGCCAGCAGCTTGGTTGGGGCAGTCCAATACAACAATGAGCAGTTCTTC	.	TRBV5-1	TRBJ2-1	.
CATSRDRPGELFF	TGTGCCACCAGCAGAGATCGCCCCGGGGAGCTGTTTTTT	.	TRBV15	TRBJ2-2	.
CATSDPGTDQETQYF	TGTGCCACCAGTGACCCCGGGACAGATCAAGAGACCCAGTACTTC	once	TRBV24-1	TRBJ2-5	TRBD1
CASSQRAGANVLTF	TGCGCCAGCAGTCAAAGGGCTGGGGCCAACGTCCTGACTTTC	once	TRBV4-1	TRBJ2-6	.
CASSPDRIHGYTF	TGTGCCAGCAGCCCCGACAGGATTCATGGCTACACCTTC	.	TRBV3-1/TRBV3-2	TRBJ1-2	.
CASSLDINQPQHF	TGCGCCAGCAGTCTGGACATAAATCAGCCCCAGCATTTT	once	TRBV5-1	TRBJ1-5	.
CATSDSFRTVPRKLFF	TGTGCCACCAGTGACTCATTTCGGACGGTTCCGAGAAAACTGTTTTTT	.	TRBV24-1	TRBJ1-4	.
CASSQDAREETQYF	TGCGCCAGCAGCCAAGATGCCAGAGAAGAGACCCAGTACTTC	.	TRBV4-3	TRBJ2-5	.
CASSLGGTSGYEQYF	TGTGCCAGCAGCTTAGGCGGCACTAGCGGCTACGAGCAGTACTTC	.	TRBV7-9	TRBJ2-7	TRBD2
CSASKALNTYNEQFF	TGCAGTGCTAGTAAAGCCCTTAATACCTACAATGAGCAGTTCTTC	few	TRBV20-1	TRBJ2-1	.
CASSVGDTDTQYF	TGTGCCAGCAGTGTTGGGGACACAGATACGCAGTATTTT	.	TRBV6-4	TRBJ2-3	.
CASTVASGNTIYF	TGTGCCAGCACCGTCGCCTCTGGAAACACCATATATTTT	.	TRBV11-2	TRBJ1-3	.
CASHYGRNGYTF	TGTGCCAGCCACTACGGAAGAAATGGCTACACCTTC	.	TRBV19	TRBJ1-2	.
CASSLSEERDYQPQHF	TGTGCCAGCAGTTTATCGGAGGAGCGCGATTATCAGCCCCAGCATTTT	.	TRBV28	TRBJ1-5	.